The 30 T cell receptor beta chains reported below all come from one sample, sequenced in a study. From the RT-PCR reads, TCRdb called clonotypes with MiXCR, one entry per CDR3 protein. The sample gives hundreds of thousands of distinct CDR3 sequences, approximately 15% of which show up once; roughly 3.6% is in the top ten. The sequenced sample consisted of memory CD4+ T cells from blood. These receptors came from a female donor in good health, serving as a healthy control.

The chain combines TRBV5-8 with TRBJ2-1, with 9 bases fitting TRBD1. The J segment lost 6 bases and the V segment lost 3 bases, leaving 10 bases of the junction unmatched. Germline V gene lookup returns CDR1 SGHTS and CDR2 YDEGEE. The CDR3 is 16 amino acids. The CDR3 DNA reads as TGTGCCAGCAGCTCCCTGTCCGGACAGGGGCGCAATGAGCAGTTCTTC. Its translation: CASSSLSGQGRNEQFF.

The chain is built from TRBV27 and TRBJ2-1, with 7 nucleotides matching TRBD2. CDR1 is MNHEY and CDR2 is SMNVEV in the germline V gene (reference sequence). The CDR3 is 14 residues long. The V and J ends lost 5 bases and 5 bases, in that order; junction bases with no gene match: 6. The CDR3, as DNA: TGTGCCAGCAGTATAGCGGGCGGGAACAATGAGCAGTTCTTC. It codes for CASSIAGGNNEQFF.

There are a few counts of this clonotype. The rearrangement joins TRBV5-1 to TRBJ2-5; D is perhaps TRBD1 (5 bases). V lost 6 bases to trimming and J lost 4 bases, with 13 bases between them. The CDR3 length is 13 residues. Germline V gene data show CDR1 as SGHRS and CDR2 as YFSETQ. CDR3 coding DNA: TGCGCCAGCAACCCCTACACAGGAGAGACCCAGTACTTC. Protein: CASNPYTGETQYF.

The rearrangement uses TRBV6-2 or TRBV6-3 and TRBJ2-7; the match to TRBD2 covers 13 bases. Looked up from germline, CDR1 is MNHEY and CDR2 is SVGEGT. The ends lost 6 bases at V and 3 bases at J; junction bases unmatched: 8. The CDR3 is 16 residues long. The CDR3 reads CASRYGTSGTLYEQYF. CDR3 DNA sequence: TGTGCCAGCAGATACGGGACTAGCGGGACCCTCTACGAGCAGTACTTC.

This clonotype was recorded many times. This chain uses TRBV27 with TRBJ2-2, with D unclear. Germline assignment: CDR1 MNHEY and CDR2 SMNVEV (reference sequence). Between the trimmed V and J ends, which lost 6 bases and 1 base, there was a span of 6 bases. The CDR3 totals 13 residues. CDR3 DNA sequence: TGTGCCAGCAGGGACGTGAACACCGGGGAGCTGTTTTTT. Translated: CASRDVNTGELFF.

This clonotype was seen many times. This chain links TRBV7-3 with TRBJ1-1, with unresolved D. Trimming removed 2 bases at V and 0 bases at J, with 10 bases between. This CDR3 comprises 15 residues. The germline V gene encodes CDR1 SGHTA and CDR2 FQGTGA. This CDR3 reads CASSLHLVMNTEAFF. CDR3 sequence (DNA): TGTGCCAGCAGCTTACATCTGGTAATGAACACTGAAGCTTTCTTT.

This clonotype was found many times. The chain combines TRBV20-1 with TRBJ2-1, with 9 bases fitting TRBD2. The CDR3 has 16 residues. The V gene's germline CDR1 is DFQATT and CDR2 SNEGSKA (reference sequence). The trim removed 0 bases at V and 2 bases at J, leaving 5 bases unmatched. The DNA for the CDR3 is TGCAGTGCTAGAGATATGAGCGGGAGGACCTACAATGAGCAGTTCTTC. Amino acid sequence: CSARDMSGRTYNEQFF.

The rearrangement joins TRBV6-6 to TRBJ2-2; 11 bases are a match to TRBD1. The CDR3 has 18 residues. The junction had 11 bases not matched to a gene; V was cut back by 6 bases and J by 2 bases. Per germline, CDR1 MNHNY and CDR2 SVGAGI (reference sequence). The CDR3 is CASSPPSGTGGNTGELFF. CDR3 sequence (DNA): TGTGCCAGCAGCCCGCCGAGTGGGACAGGGGGTAACACCGGGGAGCTGTTTTTT.

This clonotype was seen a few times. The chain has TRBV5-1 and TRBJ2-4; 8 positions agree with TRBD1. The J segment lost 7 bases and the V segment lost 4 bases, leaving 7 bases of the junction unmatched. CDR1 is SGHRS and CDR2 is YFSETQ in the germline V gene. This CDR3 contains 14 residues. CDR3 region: CASSQGQGWNIQYF. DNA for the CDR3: TGCGCCAGCAGCCAAGGACAGGGTTGGAACATTCAGTACTTC.

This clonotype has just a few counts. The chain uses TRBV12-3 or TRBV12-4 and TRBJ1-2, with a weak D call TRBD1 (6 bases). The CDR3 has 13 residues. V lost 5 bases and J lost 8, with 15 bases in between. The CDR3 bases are TGTGCCAGCAGTCCACAGGGTGTTGGCGGCTACACCTTC. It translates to CASSPQGVGGYTF.

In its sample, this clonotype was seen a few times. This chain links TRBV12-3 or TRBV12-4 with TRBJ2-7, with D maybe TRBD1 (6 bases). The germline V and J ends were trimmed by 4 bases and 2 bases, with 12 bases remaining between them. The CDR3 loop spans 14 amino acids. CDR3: CASSYGQCAYEQYF. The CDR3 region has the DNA TGTGCCAGCAGTTACGGACAGTGCGCCTACGAGCAGTACTTC.

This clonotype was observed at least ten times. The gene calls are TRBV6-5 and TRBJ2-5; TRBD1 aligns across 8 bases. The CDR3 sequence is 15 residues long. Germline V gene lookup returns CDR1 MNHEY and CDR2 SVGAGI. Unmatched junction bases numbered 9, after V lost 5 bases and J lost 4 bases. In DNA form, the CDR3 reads TGTGCCAGCAGTACTCGGACAGGGAGAGGAGAGACCCAGTACTTC. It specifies CASSTRTGRGETQYF.

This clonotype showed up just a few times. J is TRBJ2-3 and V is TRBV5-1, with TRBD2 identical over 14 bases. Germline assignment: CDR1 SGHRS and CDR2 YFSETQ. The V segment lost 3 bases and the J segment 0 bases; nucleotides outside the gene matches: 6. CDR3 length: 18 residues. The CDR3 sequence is CASSYGLAGGPSTDTQYF. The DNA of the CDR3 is TGCGCCAGCAGCTACGGACTAGCGGGAGGTCCTAGCACAGATACGCAGTATTTT.

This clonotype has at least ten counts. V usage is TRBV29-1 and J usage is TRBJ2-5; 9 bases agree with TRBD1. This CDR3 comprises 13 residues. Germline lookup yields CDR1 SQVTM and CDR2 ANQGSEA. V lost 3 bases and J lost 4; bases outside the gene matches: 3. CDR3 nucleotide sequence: TGCAGCGTTGACCGGACAGGGGCAGAGACCCAGTACTTC. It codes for CSVDRTGAETQYF.

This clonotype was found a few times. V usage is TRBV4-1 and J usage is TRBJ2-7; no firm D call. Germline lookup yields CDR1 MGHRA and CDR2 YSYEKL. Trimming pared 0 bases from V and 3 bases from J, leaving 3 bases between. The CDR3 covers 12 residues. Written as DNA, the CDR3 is TGCGCCAGCAGCCAAGAGTTCTACGAGCAGTACTTC. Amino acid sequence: CASSQEFYEQYF.

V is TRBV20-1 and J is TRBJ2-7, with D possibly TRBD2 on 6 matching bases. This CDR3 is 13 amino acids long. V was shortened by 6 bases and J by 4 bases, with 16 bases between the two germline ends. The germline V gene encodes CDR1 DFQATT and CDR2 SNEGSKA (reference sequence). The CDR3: CSAPLGGEYEQYF. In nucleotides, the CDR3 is TGCAGTGCCCCCCTCGGGGGAGAGTACGAGCAGTACTTC.

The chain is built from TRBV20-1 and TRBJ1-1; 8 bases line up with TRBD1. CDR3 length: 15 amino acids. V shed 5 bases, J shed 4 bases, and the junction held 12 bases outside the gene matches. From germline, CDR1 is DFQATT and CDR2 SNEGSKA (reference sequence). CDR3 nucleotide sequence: TGCAGTGCTGGGGGTCAGGGGGCGGAAATCACTGAAGCTTTCTTT. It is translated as CSAGGQGAEITEAFF.

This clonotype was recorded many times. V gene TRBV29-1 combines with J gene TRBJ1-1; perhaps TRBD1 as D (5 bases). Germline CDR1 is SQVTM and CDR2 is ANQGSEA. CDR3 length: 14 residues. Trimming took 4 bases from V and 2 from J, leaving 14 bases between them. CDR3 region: CSVVRDGANTEAFF. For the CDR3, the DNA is TGCAGCGTTGTCAGGGATGGAGCAAACACTGAAGCTTTCTTT.

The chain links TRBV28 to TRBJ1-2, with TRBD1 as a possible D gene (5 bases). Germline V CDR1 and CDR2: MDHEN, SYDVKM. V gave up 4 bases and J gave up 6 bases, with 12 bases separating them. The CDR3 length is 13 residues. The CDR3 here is CASSYRSGNGYTF. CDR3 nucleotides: TGTGCCAGCAGTTATAGGTCAGGGAATGGCTACACCTTC.

Here the CDR3 DNA reads TGTGCCAGCAGCCCGCACGGGGGGAACACCATATATTTT. It specifies CASSPHGGNTIYF. The rearrangement links TRBV9 to TRBJ1-3, with D possibly being TRBD1 (5 bases). Trimming cost V 4 bases and J 7 bases, with 12 bases left between them. The CDR3 length is 13 residues. In germline, CDR1 is SGDLS, CDR2 YYNGEE. The entire variable domain, with the rest obtained from reference TRBV9 and TRBJ1-3, is as follows: DSGVTQTPKHLITATGQRVTLRCSPRSGDLSVYWYQQSLDQGLQFLIQYYNGEERAKGNILERFSAQQFPDLHSELNLSSLELGDSALYFCASSPHGGNTIYFGEGSWLTVV.

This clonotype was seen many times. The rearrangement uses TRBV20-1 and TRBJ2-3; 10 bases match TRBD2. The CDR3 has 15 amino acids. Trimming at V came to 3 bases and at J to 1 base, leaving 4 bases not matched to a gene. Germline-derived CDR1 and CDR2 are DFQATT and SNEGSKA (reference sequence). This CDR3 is CSARPAGGRTDTQYF. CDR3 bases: TGCAGTGCTAGGCCAGCGGGGGGGCGCACAGATACGCAGTATTTT.

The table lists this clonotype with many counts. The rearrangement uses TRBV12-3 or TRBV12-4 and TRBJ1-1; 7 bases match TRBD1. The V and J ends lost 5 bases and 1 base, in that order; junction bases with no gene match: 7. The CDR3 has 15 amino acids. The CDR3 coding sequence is TGTGCCAGCAGTCCTCGGACAGGAAGGAACACTGAAGCTTTCTTT. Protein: CASSPRTGRNTEAFF.

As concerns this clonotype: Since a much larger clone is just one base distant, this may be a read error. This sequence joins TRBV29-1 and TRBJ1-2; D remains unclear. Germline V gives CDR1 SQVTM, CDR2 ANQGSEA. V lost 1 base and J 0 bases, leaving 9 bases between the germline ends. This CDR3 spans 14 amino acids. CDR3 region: CSVEAVQTNYGYTF. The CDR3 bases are TGCAGCGTTGAAGCAGTCCAGACTAACTATGGCTACACCTTC.

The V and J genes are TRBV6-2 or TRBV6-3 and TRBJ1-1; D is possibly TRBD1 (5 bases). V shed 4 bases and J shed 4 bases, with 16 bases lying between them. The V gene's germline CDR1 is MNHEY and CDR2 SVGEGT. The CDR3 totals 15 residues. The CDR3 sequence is CASSSPGEGRTEAFF. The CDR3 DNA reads TGTGCCAGCAGTTCCCCCGGGGAGGGGCGCACTGAAGCTTTCTTT.

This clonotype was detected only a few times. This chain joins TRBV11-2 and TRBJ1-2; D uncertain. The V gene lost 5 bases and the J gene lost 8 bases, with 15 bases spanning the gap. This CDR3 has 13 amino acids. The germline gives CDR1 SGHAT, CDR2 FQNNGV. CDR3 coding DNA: TGTGCCAGCAGCACTACCAGGTCGGGAGGCTACACCTTC. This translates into CASSTTRSGGYTF.

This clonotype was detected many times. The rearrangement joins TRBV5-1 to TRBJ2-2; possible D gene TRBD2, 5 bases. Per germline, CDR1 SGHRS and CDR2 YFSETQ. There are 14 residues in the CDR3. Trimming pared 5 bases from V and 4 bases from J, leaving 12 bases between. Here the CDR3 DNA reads TGCGCCAGCAGAGCGGAAGGAGGCACCGGGGAGCTGTTTTTT. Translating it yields CASRAEGGTGELFF.

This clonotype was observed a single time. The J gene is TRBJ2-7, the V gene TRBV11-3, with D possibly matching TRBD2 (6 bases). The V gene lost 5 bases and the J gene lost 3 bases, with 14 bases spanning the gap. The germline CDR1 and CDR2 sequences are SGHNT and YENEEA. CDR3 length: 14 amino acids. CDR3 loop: CASSPRGGDYEQYF. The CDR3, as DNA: TGTGCCAGCAGCCCGCGGGGCGGAGACTACGAGCAGTACTTC.

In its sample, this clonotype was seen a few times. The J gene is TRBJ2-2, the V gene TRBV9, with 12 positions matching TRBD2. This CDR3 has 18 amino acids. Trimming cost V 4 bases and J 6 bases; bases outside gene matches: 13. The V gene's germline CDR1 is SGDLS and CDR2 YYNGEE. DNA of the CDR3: TGTGCCAGCAGCAACCGACATGGGGGACTAGCGGGTTCCGGGGAGCTGTTTTTT. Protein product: CASSNRHGGLAGSGELFF.

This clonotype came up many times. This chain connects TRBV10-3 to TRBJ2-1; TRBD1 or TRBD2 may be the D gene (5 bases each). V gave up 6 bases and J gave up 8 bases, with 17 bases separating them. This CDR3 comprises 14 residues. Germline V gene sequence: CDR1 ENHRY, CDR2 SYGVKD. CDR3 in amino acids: CAIRPSYGGDEQFF. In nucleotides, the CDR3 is TGTGCCATCAGGCCATCTTATGGGGGAGATGAGCAGTTCTTC.

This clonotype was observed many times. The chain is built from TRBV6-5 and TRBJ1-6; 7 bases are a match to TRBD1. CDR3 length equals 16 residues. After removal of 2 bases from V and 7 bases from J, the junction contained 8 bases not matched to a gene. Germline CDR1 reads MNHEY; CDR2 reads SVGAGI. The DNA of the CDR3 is TGTGCCAGCAGTTACGGTGTAGGGACAGAGAATTCACCCCTCCACTTT. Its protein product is CASSYGVGTENSPLHF.